This record concerns one TCR beta chain sequence. The data belong to a study of T cell responses to AZD1222 COVID-19 vaccine. The method was immunoSEQ multiplex PCR; TCRdb's version includes in-frame clones alone and lacks a portion of them. Among 150,000 to 160,000 clones listed, about nine tenths were seen once. This CDR3 is built from 14 residues. The germline V and J ends were trimmed by 5 bases and 8 bases, with 15 bases remaining between them. Germline-derived CDR1 and CDR2 are PRHDT and FYEKMQ (reference sequence). This rearrangement joins TRBV13 to TRBJ1-4, with D tentatively TRBD1 (6 bases). The origin of this receptor is an adult in good health. This specimen consisted of peripheral blood, obtained on day 0 of AZD1222 vaccination. This chain's CDR3 is CASSLDRFGEKLFF. The CDR3 DNA reads TGTGCCAGCAGCCTTGACAGGTTCGGAGAAAAACTGTTTTTT.